This T cell receptor beta chain was profiled in a study of monozygotic twins with inflammatory bowel disease. TCRdb re-called the 5' RACE reads, yielding one record per CDR3 amino acid sequence without DNA. The listing contains 150,000 to 200,000 distinct CDR3 sequences. CDR3 length equals 14 residues. Germline CDR1 and CDR2: MNHEY and SMNVEV (reference sequence). This clonotype was obtained from a human donor with ulcerative colitis or Crohn's disease, or a healthy co-twin of an affected twin (not recorded which). What was sequenced was blood. This chain uses TRBV27 with TRBJ1-5. CDR3 amino acids: CASSLVVNDQPQHF.